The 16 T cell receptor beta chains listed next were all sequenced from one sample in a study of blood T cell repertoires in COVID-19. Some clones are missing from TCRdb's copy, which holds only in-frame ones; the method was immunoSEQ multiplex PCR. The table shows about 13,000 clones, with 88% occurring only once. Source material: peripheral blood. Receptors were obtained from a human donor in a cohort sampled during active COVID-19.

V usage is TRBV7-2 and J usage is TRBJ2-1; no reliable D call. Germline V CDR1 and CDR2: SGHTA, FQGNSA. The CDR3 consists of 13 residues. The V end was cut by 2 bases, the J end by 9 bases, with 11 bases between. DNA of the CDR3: TGTGCCAGCAGCTTAATCGGTGCCTCTGAGCAGTTCTTC. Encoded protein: CASSLIGASEQFF.

The CDR3 loop is CASSSEANQPQHF. CDR3 bases: TGTGCCAGCAGCTCAGAGGCGAATCAGCCCCAGCATTTT. The rearrangement links TRBV7-9 to TRBJ1-5; D call uncertain. The CDR3 covers 13 residues. Per the germline V gene, CDR1 is SEHNR and CDR2 is FQNEAQ (reference sequence). V was clipped by 4 bases and J by 4 bases, with 8 bases between them.

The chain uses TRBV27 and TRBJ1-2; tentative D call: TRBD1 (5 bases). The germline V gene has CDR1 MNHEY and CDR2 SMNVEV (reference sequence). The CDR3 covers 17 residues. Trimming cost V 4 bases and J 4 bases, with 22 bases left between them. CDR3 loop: CASSSVDGHLGGYGYTF. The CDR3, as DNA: TGTGCCAGCAGTTCCGTGGACGGGCACCTCGGGGGCTATGGCTACACCTTC.

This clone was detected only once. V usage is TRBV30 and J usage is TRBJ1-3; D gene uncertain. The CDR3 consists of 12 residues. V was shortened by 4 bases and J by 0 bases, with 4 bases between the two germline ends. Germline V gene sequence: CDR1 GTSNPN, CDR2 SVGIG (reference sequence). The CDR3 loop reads CAWTGSGNTIYF. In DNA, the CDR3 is TGTGCCTGGACAGGCTCTGGAAACACCATATATTTT.

CDR3 sequence: CASSLGQGKAFF. CDR3 coding DNA: TGTGCCAGCAGTTTAGGACAGGGGAAAGCTTTCTTT. The V and J genes are TRBV12-3 or TRBV12-4 and TRBJ1-1; 8 bases line up with TRBD1. The CDR3 extends over 12 amino acids. The trim removed 1 base at V and 9 bases at J, leaving 1 base unmatched.

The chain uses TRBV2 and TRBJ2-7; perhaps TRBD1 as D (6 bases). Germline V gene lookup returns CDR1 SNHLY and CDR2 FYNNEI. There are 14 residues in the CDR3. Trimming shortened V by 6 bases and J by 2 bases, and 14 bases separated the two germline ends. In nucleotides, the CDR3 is TGTGCCAGCAGCTCAGGGGCACACGCCTACGAGCAGTACTTC. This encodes CASSSGAHAYEQYF.

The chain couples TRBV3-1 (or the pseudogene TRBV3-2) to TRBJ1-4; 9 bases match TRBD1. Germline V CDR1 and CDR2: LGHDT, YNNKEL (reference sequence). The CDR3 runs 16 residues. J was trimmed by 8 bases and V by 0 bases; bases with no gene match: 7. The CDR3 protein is CASSQDGATGGEKLFF. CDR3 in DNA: TGTGCCAGCAGCCAAGATGGGGCGACAGGGGGAGAAAAACTGTTTTTT.

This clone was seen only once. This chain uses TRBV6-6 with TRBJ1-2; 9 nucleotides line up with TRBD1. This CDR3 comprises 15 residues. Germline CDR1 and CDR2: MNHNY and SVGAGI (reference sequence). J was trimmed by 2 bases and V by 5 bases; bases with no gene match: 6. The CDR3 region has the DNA TGTGCCAGCAGTCGACAGGGGGTTAGGAACTATGGCTACACCTTC. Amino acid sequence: CASSRQGVRNYGYTF.

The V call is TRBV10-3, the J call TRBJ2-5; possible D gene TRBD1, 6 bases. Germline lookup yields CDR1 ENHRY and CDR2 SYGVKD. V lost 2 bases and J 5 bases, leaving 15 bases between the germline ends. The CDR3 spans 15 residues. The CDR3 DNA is TGTGCCATCAGTGAGGGCGCAGGGGATGGGGAGACCCAGTACTTC. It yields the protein CAISEGAGDGETQYF.

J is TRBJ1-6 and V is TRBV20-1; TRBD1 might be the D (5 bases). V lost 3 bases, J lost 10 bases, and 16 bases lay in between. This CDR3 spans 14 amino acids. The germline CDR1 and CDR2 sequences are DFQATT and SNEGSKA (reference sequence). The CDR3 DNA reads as TGCAGTGCTAGTATCAGGCAGGGTCAGTCACCCCTCCACTTT. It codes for CSASIRQGQSPLHF.

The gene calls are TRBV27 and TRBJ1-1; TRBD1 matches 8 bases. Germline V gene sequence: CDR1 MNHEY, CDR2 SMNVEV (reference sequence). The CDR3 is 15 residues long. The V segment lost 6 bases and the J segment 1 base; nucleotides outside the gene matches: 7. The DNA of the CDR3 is TGTGCCAGCAGCCGTCCCGGGACAGGGAACACTGAAGCTTTCTTT. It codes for CASSRPGTGNTEAFF.

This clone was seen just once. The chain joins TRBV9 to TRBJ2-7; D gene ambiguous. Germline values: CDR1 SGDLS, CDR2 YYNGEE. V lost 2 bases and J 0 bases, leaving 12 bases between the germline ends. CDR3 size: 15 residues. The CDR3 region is CASSVSGSHSYEQYF. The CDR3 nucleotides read TGTGCCAGCAGCGTCTCAGGCTCTCACTCCTACGAGCAGTACTTC.

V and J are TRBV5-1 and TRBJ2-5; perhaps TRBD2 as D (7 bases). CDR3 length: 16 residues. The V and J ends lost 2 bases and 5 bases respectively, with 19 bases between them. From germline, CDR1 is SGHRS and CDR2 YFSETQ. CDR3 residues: CASSLTGGGFEETQYF. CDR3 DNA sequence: TGCGCCAGCAGCTTAACGGGGGGCGGGTTTGAGGAGACCCAGTACTTC.

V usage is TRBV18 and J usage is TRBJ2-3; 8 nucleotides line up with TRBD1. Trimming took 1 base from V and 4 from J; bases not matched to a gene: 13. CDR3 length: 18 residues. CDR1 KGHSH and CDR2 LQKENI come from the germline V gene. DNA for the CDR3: TGTGCCAGCTCACCACAGCGGACAGGGTACTCGGCGGCAGATACGCAGTATTTT. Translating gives CASSPQRTGYSAADTQYF.

The CDR3 region is CAISRGTGGSGNTIYF. The CDR3 nucleotides read TGTGCCATCAGCAGGGGGACAGGCGGCTCTGGAAACACCATATATTTT. The chain combines TRBV10-3 with TRBJ1-3; 8 bases match TRBD1. Germline CDR1 is ENHRY and CDR2 is SYGVKD. The J segment lost 0 bases and the V segment lost 6 bases, leaving 7 bases of the junction unmatched. The CDR3 has 16 amino acids.

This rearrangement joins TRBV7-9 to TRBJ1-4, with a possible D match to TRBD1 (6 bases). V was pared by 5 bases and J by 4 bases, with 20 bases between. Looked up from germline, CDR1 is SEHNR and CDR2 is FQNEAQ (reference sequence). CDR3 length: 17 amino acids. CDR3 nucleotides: TGTGCCAGCAGCCGGCGGGGGGCTGGGGCTCTTAATGAAAAACTGTTTTTT. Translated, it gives CASSRRGAGALNEKLFF.